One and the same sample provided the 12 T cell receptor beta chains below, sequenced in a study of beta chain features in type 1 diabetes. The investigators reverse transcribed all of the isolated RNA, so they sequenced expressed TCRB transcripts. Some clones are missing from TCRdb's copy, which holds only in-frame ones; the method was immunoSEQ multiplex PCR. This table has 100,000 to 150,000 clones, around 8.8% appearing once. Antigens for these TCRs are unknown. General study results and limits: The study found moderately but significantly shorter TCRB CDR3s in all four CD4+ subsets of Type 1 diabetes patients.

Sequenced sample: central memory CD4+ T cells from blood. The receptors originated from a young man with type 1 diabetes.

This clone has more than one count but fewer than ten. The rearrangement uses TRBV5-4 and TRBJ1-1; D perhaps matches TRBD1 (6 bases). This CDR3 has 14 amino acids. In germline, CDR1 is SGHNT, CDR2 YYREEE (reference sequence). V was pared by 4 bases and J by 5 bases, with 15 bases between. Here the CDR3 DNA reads TGTGCCAGCAGCGGGTACAGGGTGGGGACTGAAGCTTTCTTT. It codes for CASSGYRVGTEAFF. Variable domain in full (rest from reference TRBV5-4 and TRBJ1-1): ETGVTQSPTHLIKTRGQQVTLRCSSQSGHNTVSWYQQALGQGPQFIFQYYREEENGRGNFPPRFSGLQFPNYSSELNVNALELDDSALYLCASSGYRVGTEAFFGQGTRLTVV.

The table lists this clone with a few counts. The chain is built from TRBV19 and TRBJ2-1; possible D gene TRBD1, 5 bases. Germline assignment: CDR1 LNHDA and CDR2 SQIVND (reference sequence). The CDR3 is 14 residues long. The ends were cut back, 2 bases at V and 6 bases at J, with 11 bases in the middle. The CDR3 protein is CASSIKIQGNEQFF. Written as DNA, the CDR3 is TGTGCCAGTAGTATAAAGATCCAGGGCAATGAGCAGTTCTTC.

DNA for the CDR3: TGTGCCAGCAGCCTTGCAGGAACCCTCCACTTT. Amino acids: CASSLAGTLHF. V usage is TRBV7-9 and J usage is TRBJ1-6; no firm D call. V shed 5 bases and J shed 14 bases, with 10 bases lying between them. This CDR3 is built from 11 residues. Germline assignment: CDR1 SEHNR and CDR2 FQNEAQ (reference sequence).

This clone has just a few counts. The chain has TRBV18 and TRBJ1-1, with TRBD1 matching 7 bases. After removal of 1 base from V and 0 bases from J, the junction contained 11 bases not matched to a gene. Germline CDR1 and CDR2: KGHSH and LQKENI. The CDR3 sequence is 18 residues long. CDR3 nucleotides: TGTGCCAGCTCACCACTGGTCGAACAGGGGACTGTGAACACTGAAGCTTTCTTT. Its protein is CASSPLVEQGTVNTEAFF.

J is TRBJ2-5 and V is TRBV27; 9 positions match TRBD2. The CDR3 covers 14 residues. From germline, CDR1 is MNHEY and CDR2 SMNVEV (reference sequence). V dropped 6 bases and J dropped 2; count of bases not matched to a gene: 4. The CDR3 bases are TGTGCCAGCAGGAGAGCGGGGGGACAAGAGACCCAGTACTTC. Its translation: CASRRAGGQETQYF.

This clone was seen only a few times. The CDR3 spells CASSPGQGYEQFF. The DNA for the CDR3 is TGTGCCAGCAGCCCGGGACAGGGTTATGAGCAGTTCTTC. The genes are TRBV5-4 and TRBJ2-1; TRBD1 matches 9 bases. The CDR3 length is 13 residues. The trim removed 4 bases at V and 8 bases at J, leaving 4 bases unmatched. Germline loops: CDR1 SGHNT, CDR2 YYREEE (reference sequence). Based on the CDR3 plus reference TRBV5-4 and TRBJ2-1, the full variable domain is ETGVTQSPTHLIKTRGQQVTLRCSSQSGHNTVSWYQQALGQGPQFIFQYYREEENGRGNFPPRFSGLQFPNYSSELNVNALELDDSALYLCASSPGQGYEQFFGPGTRLTVL.

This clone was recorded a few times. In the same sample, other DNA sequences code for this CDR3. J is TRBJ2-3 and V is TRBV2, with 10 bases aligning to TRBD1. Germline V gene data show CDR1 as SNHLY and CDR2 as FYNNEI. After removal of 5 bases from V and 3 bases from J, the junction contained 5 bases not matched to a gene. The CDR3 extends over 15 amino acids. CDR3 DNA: TGTGCCAGCAGTCCCAGGACAGGGGGGACAGATACGCAGTATTTT. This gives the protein CASSPRTGGTDTQYF.

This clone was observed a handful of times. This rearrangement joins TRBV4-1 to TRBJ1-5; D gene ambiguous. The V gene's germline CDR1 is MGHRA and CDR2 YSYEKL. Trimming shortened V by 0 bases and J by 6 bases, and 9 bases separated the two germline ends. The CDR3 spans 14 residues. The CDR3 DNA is TGCGCCAGCAGCCAAGAAGTAGAGCCTCAGCCCCAGCATTTT. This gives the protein CASSQEVEPQPQHF.

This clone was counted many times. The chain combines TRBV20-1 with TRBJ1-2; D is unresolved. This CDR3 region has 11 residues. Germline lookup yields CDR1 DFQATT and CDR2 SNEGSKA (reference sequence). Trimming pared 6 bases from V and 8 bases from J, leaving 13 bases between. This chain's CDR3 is CSATPGNGYTF. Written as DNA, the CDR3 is TGCAGTGCAACACCGGGGAACGGCTACACCTTC.

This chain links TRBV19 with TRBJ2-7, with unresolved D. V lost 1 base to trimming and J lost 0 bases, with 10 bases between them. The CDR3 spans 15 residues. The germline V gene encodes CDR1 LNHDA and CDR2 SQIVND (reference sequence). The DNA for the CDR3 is TGTGCCAGTAGTATAGTGTTCCAGTCCTCCTACGAGCAGTACTTC. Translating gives CASSIVFQSSYEQYF.

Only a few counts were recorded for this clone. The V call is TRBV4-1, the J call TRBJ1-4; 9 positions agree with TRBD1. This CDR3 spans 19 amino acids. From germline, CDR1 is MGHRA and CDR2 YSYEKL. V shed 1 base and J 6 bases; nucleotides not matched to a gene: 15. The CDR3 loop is CASSQVISRGNRGHEKLFF. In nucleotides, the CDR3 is TGCGCCAGCAGCCAAGTAATTTCGAGGGGGAACAGGGGGCATGAAAAACTGTTTTTT.

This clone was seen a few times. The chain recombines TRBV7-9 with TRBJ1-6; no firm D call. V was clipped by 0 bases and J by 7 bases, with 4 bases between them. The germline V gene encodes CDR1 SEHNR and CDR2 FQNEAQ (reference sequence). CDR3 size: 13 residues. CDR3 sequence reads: CASSLAENSPLHF. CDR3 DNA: TGTGCCAGCAGCTTAGCGGAGAATTCACCCCTCCACTTT.